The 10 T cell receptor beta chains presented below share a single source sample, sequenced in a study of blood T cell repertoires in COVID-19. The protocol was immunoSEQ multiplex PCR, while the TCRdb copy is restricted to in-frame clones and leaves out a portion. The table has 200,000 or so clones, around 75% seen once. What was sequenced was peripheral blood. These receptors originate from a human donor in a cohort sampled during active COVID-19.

CDR3 DNA: TGTGCCAGCAGTTCTATCCAGGGCTACGAGCAGTACTTC. Encoded protein: CASSSIQGYEQYF. The chain uses TRBV11-1 and TRBJ2-7, with a possible D match to TRBD1 (5 bases). V was cut by 6 bases and J by 3 bases, with 12 bases left in between. The germline V gene encodes CDR1 SGHAT and CDR2 FQDESV (reference sequence). This CDR3 is built from 13 residues.

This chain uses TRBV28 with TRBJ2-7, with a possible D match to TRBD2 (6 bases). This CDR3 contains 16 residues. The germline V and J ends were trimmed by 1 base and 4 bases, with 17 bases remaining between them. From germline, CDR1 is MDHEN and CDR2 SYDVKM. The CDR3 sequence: CASSLSGTPPPYEQYF. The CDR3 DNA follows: TGTGCCAGCAGTTTATCGGGGACTCCACCACCTTACGAGCAGTACTTC.

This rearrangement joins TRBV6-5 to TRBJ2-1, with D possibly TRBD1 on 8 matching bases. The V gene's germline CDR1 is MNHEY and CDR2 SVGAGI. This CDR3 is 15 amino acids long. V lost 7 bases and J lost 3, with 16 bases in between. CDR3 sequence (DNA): TGTGCCAGCACCCAGGGGGCTAGCGGCTACAATGAGCAGTTCTTC. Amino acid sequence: CASTQGASGYNEQFF.

CDR3 in amino acids: CASSYYRNQETQYF. The CDR3 region has the DNA TGTGCCAGCAGTTATTACAGGAATCAAGAGACCCAGTACTTC. The chain couples TRBV6-5 to TRBJ2-5, with D possibly TRBD1 on 5 matching bases. The germline gives CDR1 MNHEY, CDR2 SVGAGI. V was cut by 3 bases and J by 2 bases, with 10 bases left in between. This CDR3 is 14 amino acids long.

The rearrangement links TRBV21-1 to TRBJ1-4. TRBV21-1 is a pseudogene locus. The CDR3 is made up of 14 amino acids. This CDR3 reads CASSKYRGNEKLFF. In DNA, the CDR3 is TGTGCCAGCAGCAAGTACCGGGGAAATGAAAAACTGTTTTTT.

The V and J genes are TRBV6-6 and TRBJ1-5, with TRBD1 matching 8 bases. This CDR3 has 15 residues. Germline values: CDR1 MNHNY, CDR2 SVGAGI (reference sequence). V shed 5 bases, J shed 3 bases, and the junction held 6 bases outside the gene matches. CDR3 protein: CASSRTGFSNQPQHF. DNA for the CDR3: TGTGCCAGCAGTAGGACAGGGTTTTCCAATCAGCCCCAGCATTTT.

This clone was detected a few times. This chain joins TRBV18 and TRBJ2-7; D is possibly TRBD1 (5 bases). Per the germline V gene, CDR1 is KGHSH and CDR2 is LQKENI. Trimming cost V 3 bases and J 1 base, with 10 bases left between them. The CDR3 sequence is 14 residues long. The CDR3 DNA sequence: TGTGCCAGCTCACCTGGGCAGGGTTCCTACGAGCAGTACTTC. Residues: CASSPGQGSYEQYF.

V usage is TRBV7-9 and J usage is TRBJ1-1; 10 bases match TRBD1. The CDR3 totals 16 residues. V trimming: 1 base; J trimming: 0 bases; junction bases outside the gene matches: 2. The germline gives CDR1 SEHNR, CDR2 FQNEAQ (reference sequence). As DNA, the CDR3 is TGTGCCAGCAGCTTAGGGACAGGGGGGATGAACACTGAAGCTTTCTTT. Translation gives CASSLGTGGMNTEAFF.

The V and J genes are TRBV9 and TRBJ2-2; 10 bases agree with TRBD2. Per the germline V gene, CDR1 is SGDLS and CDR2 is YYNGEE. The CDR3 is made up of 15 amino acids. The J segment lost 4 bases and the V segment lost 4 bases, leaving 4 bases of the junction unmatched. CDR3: CASSLSGRGTGELFF. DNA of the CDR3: TGTGCCAGCAGCCTAAGCGGGAGGGGCACCGGGGAGCTGTTTTTT.

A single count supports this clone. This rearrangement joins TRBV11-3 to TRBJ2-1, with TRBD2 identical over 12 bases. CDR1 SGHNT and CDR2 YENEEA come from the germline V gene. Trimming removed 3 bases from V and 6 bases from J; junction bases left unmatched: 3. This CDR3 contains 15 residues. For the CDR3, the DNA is TGTGCCAGCAGCTTCCTAGCGGGAGGGACCAATGAGCAGTTCTTC. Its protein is CASSFLAGGTNEQFF.